Detailed here is one TCR beta chain. These data are taken from a study of blood T cell repertoires in COVID-19. Study processing details: The authors estimated nucleated cell counts from reference gene primer amplification. The table came from immunoSEQ multiplex PCR; TCRdb's copy has only in-frame clones and leaves some out. The V and J calls and clone size were taken over from that table, and D and trimming were inferred from the DNA. The sample has 300,000 to 400,000 clones; 75% to 90% are singletons. Categorization into cohorts depended on clinical history that participants reported. The CDR3 contains 11 residues. V was clipped by 4 bases and J by 7 bases, with 6 bases between them. Germline CDR1 and CDR2: SGHRS and YFSETQ.

The chain links TRBV5-1 to TRBJ2-1; D gene ambiguous. The source of this sequence is a man between 18 and 29 years old who had recovered from COVID-19. The source material was PBMCs or T cells enriched from blood (not recorded which). The CDR3 DNA follows: TGCGCCAGCAGCCAGGCAAATGAGCAGTTCTTC. Protein product: CASSQANEQFF.